The 16 T cell receptor beta chains presented below share a single source sample, sequenced in a study of blood T cells in healthy people across ages. Through a sample-barcoded 5' primer and a J-beta primer mix, a second PCR was run for roughly 7 to 11 cycles. One entry per CDR3 protein results from TCRdb running MiXCR on the 5' RACE reads. The table lists 1.5 million to 2 million distinct CDR3 sequences, roughly 30% of them singletons, with more than 6% in the top ten. The sequenced material came from blood. The receptors stem from a woman under 40 in good health.

The rearrangement links TRBV7-9 to TRBJ1-2; the D gene is possibly TRBD1 (5 bases). CDR3 size: 12 residues. Deletions cut 5 bases from V and 9 bases from J, with 13 bases between. Per germline, CDR1 SEHNR and CDR2 FQNEAQ (reference sequence). The CDR3 DNA reads as TGTGCCAGCAGCCTCGGCGGGGGTCGCTACACCTTC. Translating it yields CASSLGGGRYTF.

The CDR3: CASSPWRNMNTEAFF. CDR3 sequence (DNA): TGTGCCAGCAGCCCTTGGCGCAACATGAACACTGAAGCTTTCTTT. The chain couples TRBV14 to TRBJ1-1, with D hard to call. There are 15 residues in the CDR3. Germline CDR1 is SGHDN and CDR2 is FVKESK. V dropped 4 bases and J dropped 0 bases, with 12 bases sitting between them.

This clonotype was seen a handful of times. V is TRBV29-1 and J is TRBJ2-1, with D perhaps being TRBD1 or TRBD2 (6 bases each). The CDR3 contains 16 residues. Germline CDR1 is SQVTM and CDR2 is ANQGSEA. Between the trimmed V and J ends, which lost 5 bases and 12 bases, there was a span of 29 bases. CDR3 sequence: CSVPRGSGTRGLGQFF. The CDR3 DNA reads as TGCAGCGTTCCGAGGGGGTCCGGGACGCGGGGCCTGGGGCAGTTCTTC.

This clonotype has more than one count but fewer than ten. A read error may account for a junction end that differs from germline. The rearrangement uses TRBV12-3 or TRBV12-4 and TRBJ2-5; possibly TRBD1 or TRBD2 for D (5 bases each). The CDR3 runs 14 residues. The CDR3 DNA sequence: TGTGCCAACAGTTTAGGTGAGGGGCTGGGGGAGCAGTACTTC. Protein: CANSLGEGLGEQYF.

This clonotype has just a few counts. V and J are TRBV12-3 or TRBV12-4 and TRBJ1-2, with D possibly being TRBD1 (6 bases). V lost 8 bases to trimming and J lost 0 bases, with 16 bases between them. The CDR3 has 15 residues. CDR3 region: CASGGGASTNYGYTF. CDR3 in DNA: TGTGCCAGCGGTGGGGGGGCCTCAACTAACTATGGCTACACCTTC.

The chain links TRBV7-9 to TRBJ2-1, with D possibly TRBD1 on 6 matching bases. The V gene's germline CDR1 is SEHNR and CDR2 FQNEAQ (reference sequence). V was trimmed by 3 bases and J by 7 bases, leaving 16 bases between them. CDR3 length: 15 amino acids. The CDR3 loop is CASSLGSGEANEQFF. The CDR3 region has the DNA TGTGCCAGCAGCTTGGGGTCAGGGGAAGCGAATGAGCAGTTCTTC. The full variable domain, its missing parts supplied by reference TRBV7-9 and TRBJ2-1, is DTGVSQNPRHKITKRGQNVTFRCDPISEHNRLYWYRQTLGQGPEFLTYFQNEAQLEKSRLLSDRFSAERPKGSFSTLEIQRTEQGDSAMYLCASSLGSGEANEQFFGPGTRLTVL.

The chain couples TRBV13 to TRBJ2-5; D tentatively reads TRBD1 or TRBD2 (5 bases each). The end of the DNA fits TRBJ2-7 better, so the J call may be wrong. The CDR3 runs 15 residues. Germline CDR1 PRHDT, CDR2 FYEKMQ (reference sequence). CDR3 bases: TGTGCCAGCAGCTTAGAGTCCGGGGACCGGGCCGAGCAGTACTTC. This sequence encodes CASSLESGDRAEQYF.

The sample holds a few counts of this clonotype. The J gene is TRBJ2-5, the V gene TRBV24-1; 9 bases agree with TRBD2. The junction had 12 bases not matched to a gene; V was cut back by 3 bases and J by 5 bases. This CDR3 has 17 amino acids. Germline V gene lookup returns CDR1 KGHDR and CDR2 SFDVKD. CDR3 coding DNA: TGTGCCACCAGTGATCCCGCCAGGACTAGCGACGGGGAGACCCAGTACTTC. Encoded protein: CATSDPARTSDGETQYF.

This clonotype was recorded a few times. The rearrangement joins TRBV12-3 or TRBV12-4 to TRBJ2-1; 8 bases fit TRBD1. Trimming removed 1 base from V and 5 bases from J; junction bases left unmatched: 10. CDR3 size: 17 residues. The CDR3 is CASSLEAGGNFDNEQFF. The CDR3 DNA is TGTGCCAGCAGTTTAGAAGCAGGGGGCAATTTCGACAATGAGCAGTTCTTC.

This chain connects TRBV5-6 to TRBJ2-5, with 7 bases matching TRBD1. Trimming took 5 bases from V and 5 from J; bases not matched to a gene: 9. Germline lookup yields CDR1 SGHDT and CDR2 YYEEEE. The CDR3 covers 14 residues. CDR3 sequence reads: CASRGRGLQETQYF. The CDR3 coding sequence is TGTGCCAGCAGGGGAAGGGGGCTGCAGGAGACCCAGTACTTC.

The chain carries TRBV3-1 and TRBJ2-1, with TRBD2 matching over 10 bases. Germline V CDR1 and CDR2: LGHDT, YNNKEL (reference sequence). The CDR3 extends over 17 amino acids. Losses at the gene ends were 3 bases for V and 7 bases for J; bases not matched to a gene: 12. CDR3 nucleotide sequence: TGTGCCAGCAGCCAGTTAATAGCGGGAGGCCTGGAAAATGAGCAGTTCTTC. Its translation: CASSQLIAGGLENEQFF.

This clonotype was counted at least ten times. The chain links TRBV29-1 to TRBJ2-7; TRBD2 aligns across 12 bases. The CDR3 runs to 14 residues. Germline CDR1 SQVTM, CDR2 ANQGSEA. With V trimmed by 6 bases and J by 2 bases, 5 bases remained unmatched. CDR3 region: CSVDGLAGTYEQYF. The CDR3, as DNA: TGCAGCGTAGACGGACTAGCGGGAACCTACGAGCAGTACTTC.

This clonotype has only a few counts. The chain couples TRBV5-1 to TRBJ2-2; D may correspond to TRBD1 or TRBD2 (5 bases each). V was clipped by 0 bases and J by 1 base, with 13 bases between them. CDR3 length: 17 amino acids. Germline CDR1 and CDR2: SGHRS and YFSETQ. The CDR3 region is CASSLGHRDGNTGELFF. The CDR3 coding sequence is TGCGCCAGCAGCTTGGGTCACCGGGACGGGAACACCGGGGAGCTGTTTTTT.

The gene calls are TRBV28 and TRBJ2-1, with 9 bases lining up with TRBD2. This CDR3 spans 14 amino acids. The germline V gene has CDR1 MDHEN and CDR2 SYDVKM. The ends lost 10 bases at V and 2 bases at J; junction bases unmatched: 6. The CDR3 loop is CATLAGRTYNEQFF. The DNA of the CDR3 is TGTGCCACCCTAGCGGGGAGAACCTACAATGAGCAGTTCTTC.

The V and J genes are TRBV5-1 and TRBJ2-5; a weak D match, TRBD2 (6 bases). This CDR3 contains 16 residues. CDR1 is SGHRS and CDR2 is YFSETQ in the germline V gene. V lost 6 bases and J 2 bases, leaving 20 bases between the germline ends. CDR3 region: CASKRWGGAEQETQYF. The CDR3, as DNA: TGCGCCAGCAAGCGATGGGGCGGGGCAGAACAAGAGACCCAGTACTTC. Full variable domain (rest looked up from reference TRBV5-1 and TRBJ2-5): KAGVTQTPRYLIKTRGQQVTLSCSPISGHRSVSWYQQTPGQGLQFLFEYFSETQRNKGNFPGRFSGRQFSNSRSEMNVSTLELGDSALYLCASKRWGGAEQETQYFGPGTRLLVL.

This clonotype was detected many times. This chain uses TRBV6-6 with TRBJ1-2; 9 bases match TRBD1. Looked up from germline, CDR1 is MNHNY and CDR2 is SVGAGI (reference sequence). This CDR3 spans 16 amino acids. Germline trimming cut 5 bases from V and 6 bases from J; bases unmatched to any gene: 13. This CDR3 reads CASSTGTGNMWDGYTF. The CDR3 nucleotides read TGTGCCAGCAGTACCGGGACAGGGAATATGTGGGATGGCTACACCTTC.